The 24 T cell receptor beta chains below all came from one sample that was sequenced in a study of blood T cell repertoires in COVID-19. Only in-frame clones appear in the TCRdb table, and some are missing; sequencing was by immunoSEQ multiplex PCR. The data contain around 250,000 clones, around 87% of them singletons. Specimen: peripheral blood. Receptor source: a man in his late teens or twenties with active or convalescent COVID-19.

The chain uses TRBV5-6 and TRBJ1-1; perhaps TRBD1 as D (6 bases). V lost 2 bases to trimming and J lost 5 bases, with 10 bases between them. Per germline, CDR1 SGHDT and CDR2 YYEEEE. CDR3 length: 13 residues. Here the CDR3 reads CASSFHRATEAFF. In DNA form, the CDR3 reads TGTGCCAGCAGCTTCCACAGGGCTACTGAAGCTTTCTTT.

In this sample, this clone is medium-sized. The chain employs TRBV19 and TRBJ1-5; D may be TRBD1 (6 bases). The CDR3 loop spans 14 amino acids. Trimming shortened V by 5 bases and J by 4 bases, and 12 bases separated the two germline ends. The germline V gene encodes CDR1 LNHDA and CDR2 SQIVND (reference sequence). The CDR3 DNA sequence: TGTGCCAGTAGTGCGGACAGAGGGAATCAGCCCCAGCATTTT. This translates into CASSADRGNQPQHF. Using reference TRBV19 and TRBJ1-5 for the parts outside the CDR3, the full variable domain is DGGITQSPKYLFRKEGQNVTLSCEQNLNHDAMYWYRQDPGQGLRLIYYSQIVNDFQKGDIAEGYSVSREKKESFPLTVTSAQKNPTAFYLCASSADRGNQPQHFGDGTRLSIL.

The chain recombines TRBV4-2 with TRBJ1-3, with TRBD1 matching 8 bases. The CDR3 sequence is 15 residues long. V lost 4 bases, J lost 2 bases, and 4 bases stayed unmatched. Germline CDR1 and CDR2: LGHNA and YNFKEQ. CDR3 region: CASSRDRGAGNTIYF. The CDR3, as DNA: TGTGCCAGCAGCCGCGACAGGGGAGCTGGAAACACCATATATTTT.

The rearrangement uses TRBV7-8 and TRBJ2-7; 9 bases agree with TRBD2. The CDR3 contains 16 residues. Germline trimming cut 5 bases from V and 2 bases from J; bases unmatched to any gene: 10. Germline loops: CDR1 SGHVS, CDR2 FQNEAQ. CDR3 in amino acids: CASSLGLAQRTYEQYF. The CDR3 bases are TGTGCCAGCAGCCTAGGACTAGCGCAAAGGACCTACGAGCAGTACTTC.

This clone was found a few times. The chain carries TRBV30 and TRBJ1-3; D ambiguous. Trimming left V 2 bases short and J 0 bases short, with 8 bases between. Looked up from germline, CDR1 is GTSNPN and CDR2 is SVGIG (reference sequence). The CDR3 is made up of 14 amino acids. In DNA form, the CDR3 reads TGTGCCTGGAGTCGGGGAAACTCTGGAAACACCATATATTTT. It encodes CAWSRGNSGNTIYF. Together with reference TRBV30 and TRBJ1-3, the CDR3 gives the full variable domain: SQTIHQWPATLVQPVGSPLSLECTVEGTSNPNLYWYRQAAGRGLQLLFYSVGIGQISSEVPQNLSASRPQDRQFILSSKKLLLSDSGFYLCAWSRGNSGNTIYFGEGSWLTVV.

The genes are TRBV19 and TRBJ2-1; TRBD2 is a possible D gene (5 bases). Germline V lookup: CDR1 LNHDA, CDR2 SQIVND (reference sequence). This CDR3 comprises 15 residues. V was trimmed by 5 bases and J by 6 bases, leaving 17 bases between them. CDR3 loop: CASSWRRGGGNEQFF. Written as DNA, the CDR3 is TGTGCCAGTAGTTGGAGGAGAGGTGGCGGCAATGAGCAGTTCTTC. Drawing the rest from reference TRBV19 and TRBJ2-1, the complete variable domain is DGGITQSPKYLFRKEGQNVTLSCEQNLNHDAMYWYRQDPGQGLRLIYYSQIVNDFQKGDIAEGYSVSREKKESFPLTVTSAQKNPTAFYLCASSWRRGGGNEQFFGPGTRLTVL.

DNA for the CDR3: TGTGCCAGCAGTCGACTAGCGGGAACCCACAATGAGCAGTTCTTC. It translates to CASSRLAGTHNEQFF. V is TRBV14 and J is TRBJ2-1; 11 nucleotides line up with TRBD2. V gave up 6 bases and J gave up 5 bases; unmatched junction bases: 6. The germline CDR1 and CDR2 sequences are SGHDN and FVKESK. The CDR3 spans 15 residues.

The V gene is TRBV10-3, the J gene TRBJ2-7; 9 positions agree with TRBD1. The germline V gene has CDR1 ENHRY and CDR2 SYGVKD. The CDR3 contains 15 residues. V gave up 11 bases and J gave up 5 bases; unmatched junction bases: 16. CDR3 in amino acids: CAVATGTGNTNEQYF. CDR3 sequence (DNA): TGTGCCGTTGCTACCGGGACAGGGAATACGAACGAGCAGTACTTC.

Details on this clone: Distinct nucleotide sequences in the sample also encode this CDR3. V gene TRBV20-1 combines with J gene TRBJ2-3; D not certain. The CDR3 has 11 residues. The V end was cut by 6 bases, the J end by 3 bases, with 7 bases between. Germline-derived CDR1 and CDR2 are DFQATT and SNEGSKA (reference sequence). Here the CDR3 DNA reads TGCAGTGCGCCCCAGACAGATACGCAGTATTTT. Translated, it gives CSAPQTDTQYF.

The chain uses TRBV28 and TRBJ2-7; maybe TRBD1 (6 bases). CDR3 length: 13 amino acids. V shed 4 bases and J shed 3 bases, with 10 bases lying between them. Germline loops: CDR1 MDHEN, CDR2 SYDVKM. This CDR3 reads CASSSGQNYEQYF. The CDR3 region has the DNA TGTGCCAGCAGTTCCGGACAGAACTACGAGCAGTACTTC.

The table lists this clone with a count of one. V gene TRBV6-2 or TRBV6-3 combines with J gene TRBJ1-1; no firm D call. CDR1 and CDR2 from the germline V gene are MNHEY and SVGEGT. The V end was cut by 6 bases, the J end by 11 bases, with 16 bases between. This CDR3 has 12 residues. DNA of the CDR3: TGTGCCAGCAGCCAGATTTCCAGGAAGGCTTTCTTT. Protein: CASSQISRKAFF.

The genes are TRBV19 and TRBJ2-1; possibly TRBD2 for D (7 bases). V was shortened by 3 bases and J by 4 bases, with 13 bases between the two germline ends. The CDR3 has 15 amino acids. The germline gives CDR1 LNHDA, CDR2 SQIVND (reference sequence). CDR3 sequence (DNA): TGTGCCAGTAGTATCAGGGGAGGGTTATACAATGAGCAGTTCTTC. Protein product: CASSIRGGLYNEQFF.

This chain connects TRBV6-6 to TRBJ2-1, with no clear D. The CDR3 contains 12 residues. The germline V gene encodes CDR1 MNHNY and CDR2 SVGAGI (reference sequence). The V and J ends lost 6 bases and 8 bases respectively, with 11 bases between them. The CDR3 DNA reads as TGTGCCAGCAGCCCCGGTATCTATGAGCAGTTCTTC. It specifies CASSPGIYEQFF.

The chain has TRBV4-2 and TRBJ1-1; D unresolved. Germline V gene lookup returns CDR1 LGHNA and CDR2 YNFKEQ. The CDR3 covers 13 residues. Trimming removed 0 bases from V and 8 bases from J, with 10 bases in between. This CDR3 reads CASSQDRTGEAFF. The DNA of the CDR3 is TGTGCCAGCAGCCAAGATCGGACTGGGGAAGCTTTCTTT.

The chain employs TRBV7-9 and TRBJ2-2; the D is unclear. CDR3 size: 11 residues. Per the germline V gene, CDR1 is SEHNR and CDR2 is FQNEAQ (reference sequence). V was pared by 11 bases and J by 3 bases, with 7 bases between. CDR3 in amino acids: CAVADTGELFF. For the CDR3, the DNA is TGTGCCGTGGCCGACACCGGGGAGCTGTTTTTT.

The chain recombines TRBV2 with TRBJ2-5, with TRBD2 identical over 13 bases. CDR1 is SNHLY and CDR2 is FYNNEI in the germline V gene. The CDR3 runs to 16 residues. J lost 2 bases, V lost 6 bases, and 6 bases had no gene match. The CDR3 coding sequence is TGTGCCAGCAGACCGGGACTAGCGGGGATTCAAGAGACCCAGTACTTC. Residues: CASRPGLAGIQETQYF.

The chain couples TRBV7-9 to TRBJ2-1; D uncertain. Trimming shortened V by 2 bases and J by 4 bases, and 6 bases separated the two germline ends. The length of the CDR3 is 13 residues. Per germline, CDR1 SEHNR and CDR2 FQNEAQ (reference sequence). This CDR3 is CASSLLEYNEQFF. The CDR3 coding sequence is TGTGCCAGCAGCTTACTCGAGTACAATGAGCAGTTCTTC.

The chain is built from TRBV6-6 and TRBJ2-7; TRBD2 matches 8 bases. Germline CDR1 MNHNY, CDR2 SVGAGI (reference sequence). The CDR3 loop spans 15 amino acids. With V trimmed by 6 bases and J by 0 bases, 7 bases remained unmatched. The CDR3: CASSLRGGSSYEQYF. In DNA form, the CDR3 reads TGTGCCAGCAGCCTCCGGGGGGGGAGCTCCTACGAGCAGTACTTC.

This rearrangement joins TRBV3-1 (or the pseudogene TRBV3-2) to TRBJ2-7; D is perhaps TRBD1 (6 bases). The V gene's germline CDR1 is LGHDT and CDR2 YNNKEL (reference sequence). The CDR3 loop spans 14 amino acids. V was trimmed by 4 bases and J by 7 bases, leaving 17 bases between them. Here the CDR3 reads CASSLLTGFGEQYF. CDR3 bases: TGTGCCAGCAGCCTTTTGACAGGCTTTGGGGAGCAGTACTTC.

The V call is TRBV28, the J call TRBJ1-6; the D is unclear. The length of the CDR3 is 15 residues. The V end was cut by 4 bases, the J end by 4 bases, with 11 bases between. In germline, CDR1 is MDHEN, CDR2 SYDVKM. DNA for the CDR3: TGTGCCAGCAGTTCGGCAGGAAGATATAATTCACCCCTCCACTTT. Translation gives CASSSAGRYNSPLHF.

This clone was recorded only once. The V call is TRBV6-5, the J call TRBJ1-2, with a weak D call TRBD1 (6 bases). This CDR3 spans 14 amino acids. The V end lost 7 bases, the J end lost 6 bases, and 18 bases lay between the germline ends. Germline V gene lookup returns CDR1 MNHEY and CDR2 SVGAGI. CDR3 loop: CASTEEGGGDGYTF. The CDR3 nucleotides read TGTGCCAGCACCGAGGAGGGGGGGGGAGATGGCTACACCTTC.

The V gene is TRBV7-3, the J gene TRBJ2-7; D possibly corresponds to TRBD1 (6 bases). Trimming pared 3 bases from V and 2 bases from J, leaving 11 bases between. Germline-derived CDR1 and CDR2 are SGHTA and FQGTGA. The CDR3 is made up of 14 amino acids. The CDR3, as DNA: TGTGCCAGCAGCTTGGGGGCTAACACCTACGAGCAGTACTTC. This codes for CASSLGANTYEQYF.

The chain recombines TRBV5-1 with TRBJ2-2, with TRBD1 matching over 9 bases. The germline V gene encodes CDR1 SGHRS and CDR2 YFSETQ. The CDR3 is 16 residues long. Losses at the gene ends were 5 bases for V and 0 bases for J; bases not matched to a gene: 5. The CDR3 DNA is TGCGCCAGCAGGCTTACAGGGGGCGCGAACACCGGGGAGCTGTTTTTT. As protein: CASRLTGGANTGELFF. The full variable domain, with the rest looked up from reference TRBV5-1 and TRBJ2-2, is KAGVTQTPRYLIKTRGQQVTLSCSPISGHRSVSWYQQTPGQGLQFLFEYFSETQRNKGNFPGRFSGRQFSNSRSEMNVSTLELGDSALYLCASRLTGGANTGELFFGEGSRLTVL.

This clone came up a few times. The chain uses TRBV20-1 and TRBJ2-3, with D unclear. CDR1 is DFQATT, CDR2 SNEGSKA, per germline (reference sequence). The CDR3 is 11 amino acids. Trimming pared 6 bases from V and 4 bases from J, leaving 8 bases between. For the CDR3, the DNA is TGCAGTGCCGCTGGAGCAGATACGCAGTATTTT. Translation gives CSAAGADTQYF.